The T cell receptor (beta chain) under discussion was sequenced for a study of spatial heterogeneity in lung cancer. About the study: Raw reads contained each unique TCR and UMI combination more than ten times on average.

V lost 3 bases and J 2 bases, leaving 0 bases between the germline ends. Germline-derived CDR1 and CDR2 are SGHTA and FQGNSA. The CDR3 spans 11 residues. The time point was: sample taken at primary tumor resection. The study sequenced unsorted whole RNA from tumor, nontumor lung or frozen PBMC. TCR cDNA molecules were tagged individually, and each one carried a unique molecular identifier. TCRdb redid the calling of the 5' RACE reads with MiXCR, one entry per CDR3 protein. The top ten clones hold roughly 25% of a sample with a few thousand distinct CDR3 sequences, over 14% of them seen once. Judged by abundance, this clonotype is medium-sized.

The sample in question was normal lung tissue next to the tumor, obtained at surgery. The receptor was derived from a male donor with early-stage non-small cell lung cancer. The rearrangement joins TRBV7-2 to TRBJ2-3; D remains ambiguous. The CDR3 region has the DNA TGTGCCAGCAGCTTCACAGATACGCAGTATTTT. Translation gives CASSFTDTQYF.